One and the same sample provided the 22 T cell receptor beta chains below, sequenced in a study of T cell changes during pregnancy in multiple sclerosis (dated by TCRdb to the late 2010s). Libraries were constructed by the immunoSEQ multiplex PCR assay. TCRdb limited this immuneACCESS table to in-frame rearrangements with V and J called. A share of clones is missing; checked studies link under half to unresolved V genes, and the rest is unexplained. The sample profile shows about 57,000 clones; approximately 94% of them were found once. The top ten constitute around 0.4% of the sample. Sequenced here: CD4+ T cells from peripheral blood mononuclear cells, sampled before pregnancy. The receptors come from a female donor with multiple sclerosis, enrolled in a pregnancy study.

The chain uses TRBV6-5 and TRBJ1-5; no definite D call. V gave up 2 bases and J gave up 7 bases, with 9 bases separating them. This CDR3 is 13 amino acids long. Germline CDR1 reads MNHEY; CDR2 reads SVGAGI. CDR3 sequence (DNA): TGTGCCAGCAGTTACAAAAGGAGCCAGCCCCAGCATTTT. This sequence encodes CASSYKRSQPQHF.

This chain links TRBV14 with TRBJ2-3; D gene uncertain. Trimming took 1 base from V and 7 from J, leaving 3 bases between them. This CDR3 spans 11 amino acids. Per germline, CDR1 SGHDN and CDR2 FVKESK. For the CDR3, the DNA is TGTGCCAGCAGCCAAGCGTATACGCAGTATTTT. This translates into CASSQAYTQYF.

This chain joins TRBV5-4 and TRBJ2-5, with 13 bases lining up with TRBD2. V shed 3 bases, J shed 1 base, and the junction held 3 bases outside the gene matches. CDR3 size: 16 residues. Germline assignment: CDR1 SGHNT and CDR2 YYREEE (reference sequence). The CDR3 DNA sequence: TGTGCCAGCAGCTCTGGGACTAGCGGGGTCCAAGAGACCCAGTACTTC. It specifies CASSSGTSGVQETQYF.

This sequence joins TRBV25-1 and TRBJ2-2; TRBD1 is a possible D gene (6 bases). The CDR3 has 16 residues. Germline CDR1 reads MGHDK; CDR2 reads SYGVNS. Between the trimmed V and J ends, which lost 1 base and 0 bases, there was a span of 9 bases. CDR3 in DNA: TGTGCCAGCAGTGAATCGGACAGAGCGAACACCGGGGAGCTGTTTTTT. It specifies CASSESDRANTGELFF.

The V call is TRBV27, the J call TRBJ2-7, with D perhaps TRBD2 (5 bases). The CDR3 is 12 amino acids. Trimming removed 2 bases at V and 5 bases at J, with 7 bases between. The germline CDR1 and CDR2 sequences are MNHEY and SMNVEV (reference sequence). CDR3 amino acids: CASSLRGHEQYF. CDR3 bases: TGTGCCAGCAGTTTAAGAGGGCACGAGCAGTACTTC.

This sequence joins TRBV25-1 and TRBJ1-2, with 7 bases identical to TRBD1. Per the germline V gene, CDR1 is MGHDK and CDR2 is SYGVNS. V was pared by 9 bases and J by 2 bases, with 6 bases of the junction left unmatched. CDR3 length: 13 amino acids. CDR3 nucleotide sequence: TGTGCCAGTCACAGGGGCTTAAACTATGGCTACACCTTC. Amino acid sequence: CASHRGLNYGYTF.

V is TRBV7-2 and J is TRBJ2-5; no clear D. Germline V gives CDR1 SGHTA, CDR2 FQGNSA. V shed 5 bases and J shed 0 bases, with 7 bases lying between them. CDR3 length equals 13 residues. The CDR3 reads CASSQSNQETQYF. CDR3 nucleotides: TGTGCCAGCAGCCAGTCGAACCAAGAGACCCAGTACTTC.

This chain connects TRBV29-1 to TRBJ2-1; D may be TRBD2 (5 bases). V was trimmed by 5 bases and J by 6 bases, leaving 11 bases between them. Germline lookup yields CDR1 SQVTM and CDR2 ANQGSEA. This CDR3 has 12 residues. The CDR3 nucleotides read TGCAGCGTTTGGTGGCGGGTCAATGAGCAGTTCTTC. Protein: CSVWWRVNEQFF.

The chain joins TRBV30 to TRBJ2-5; D unclear. Germline CDR1 GTSNPN, CDR2 SVGIG (reference sequence). With 5 bases removed from V and 8 bases from J, the gap between germline ends came to 15 bases. CDR3 length: 12 residues. The CDR3 protein is CAWATPSLTQYF. CDR3 bases: TGTGCCTGGGCCACCCCGAGTCTCACCCAGTACTTC.

The V call is TRBV6-1, the J call TRBJ1-3, with D uncertain. V lost 1 base and J lost 0, with 7 bases in between. Germline assignment: CDR1 MNHNS and CDR2 SASEGT. The CDR3 is made up of 15 amino acids. The CDR3 spells CASSEDGSSGNTIYF. CDR3 in DNA: TGTGCCAGCAGTGAAGACGGTAGCTCTGGAAACACCATATATTTT.

CDR3 sequence reads: CASSFSTSGRNTQYF. The CDR3 coding sequence is TGTGCCAGCAGTTTTTCGACTAGCGGGAGAAATACGCAGTATTTT. J is TRBJ2-3 and V is TRBV9; 12 bases line up with TRBD2. The length of the CDR3 is 15 residues. Germline assignment: CDR1 SGDLS and CDR2 YYNGEE. After removal of 5 bases from V and 7 bases from J, the junction contained 8 bases not matched to a gene.

The V call is TRBV21-1, the J call TRBJ2-1; the table's D call, TRBD1, has no DNA check behind it. TRBV21-1 is a known pseudogene. CDR3 size: 17 residues. This chain's CDR3 is CASSKERGQISYNEQFF. CDR3 sequence (DNA): TGTGCCAGCAGCAAAGAGAGGGGACAGATTTCCTACAATGAGCAGTTCTTC.

V and J are TRBV6-1 and TRBJ1-5; unclear D gene. The germline gives CDR1 MNHNS, CDR2 SASEGT. V was cut by 7 bases and J by 5 bases, with 15 bases left in between. The CDR3 extends over 14 amino acids. The CDR3 DNA follows: TGTGCCAGCAACCCGCGGAGGGCTGATCAGCCCCAGCATTTT. It specifies CASNPRRADQPQHF.

This sequence joins TRBV27 and TRBJ2-3; D might be TRBD2 (6 bases). Trimming took 4 bases from V and 1 from J, leaving 18 bases between them. Germline V gene data show CDR1 as MNHEY and CDR2 as SMNVEV (reference sequence). CDR3 length: 17 amino acids. The CDR3 is CASSSLGGGGGTDTQYF. CDR3 bases: TGTGCCAGCAGTTCCCTCGGCGGAGGAGGGGGCACAGATACGCAGTATTTT.

This sequence joins TRBV6-5 and TRBJ1-2; maybe TRBD1 (5 bases). The CDR3 consists of 13 residues. CDR1 is MNHEY and CDR2 is SVGAGI in the germline V gene. V was shortened by 5 bases and J by 4 bases, with 11 bases between the two germline ends. In nucleotides, the CDR3 is TGTGCCAGCAGTCGCACAGGTAGCTATGGCTACACCTTC. The encoded protein is CASSRTGSYGYTF.

The chain links TRBV30 to TRBJ2-3; 7 bases line up with TRBD1. V dropped 7 bases and J dropped 3; count of bases not matched to a gene: 4. Per germline, CDR1 GTSNPN and CDR2 SVGIG (reference sequence). The length of the CDR3 is 12 residues. CDR3 DNA sequence: TGTGCCTCGTACAGGGGAACAGATACGCAGTATTTT. Protein product: CASYRGTDTQYF.

The V and J genes are TRBV2 and TRBJ1-2; 9 bases agree with TRBD1. This CDR3 region has 15 residues. Germline CDR1 SNHLY, CDR2 FYNNEI. With V trimmed by 4 bases and J by 6 bases, 9 bases remained unmatched. The CDR3 DNA follows: TGTGCCAGCAGTGGTTTGGGACAGGGCTCGGATGGCTACACCTTC. Protein sequence: CASSGLGQGSDGYTF.

This clone was counted only a few times. The gene calls are TRBV2 and TRBJ1-1; a possible D gene is TRBD1 (5 bases). Germline CDR1 SNHLY, CDR2 FYNNEI. V shed 3 bases and J shed 6 bases, with 11 bases lying between them. The CDR3 has 13 amino acids. CDR3 coding DNA: TGTGCCAGCAGTGACACCAGGGATCCTGAAGCTTTCTTT. Residues: CASSDTRDPEAFF.

The chain recombines TRBV18 with TRBJ2-5; the D is unclear. V was clipped by 8 bases and J by 3 bases, with 10 bases between them. The CDR3 totals 12 residues. Looked up from germline, CDR1 is KGHSH and CDR2 is LQKENI. CDR3 protein: CASTRKKETQYF. CDR3 coding DNA: TGTGCCAGCACCAGGAAGAAAGAGACCCAGTACTTC. Full variable domain (rest looked up from reference TRBV18 and TRBJ2-5): NAGVMQNPRHLVRRRGQEARLRCSPMKGHSHVYWYRQLPEEGLKFMVYLQKENIIDESGMPKERFSAEFPKEGPSILRIQQVVRGDSAAYFCASTRKKETQYFGPGTRLLVL.

The rearrangement links TRBV7-9 to TRBJ2-1, with 7 bases lining up with TRBD2. J gave up 5 bases and V 3 bases, and 10 bases lay outside the gene matches. CDR1 is SEHNR, CDR2 FQNEAQ, per germline (reference sequence). The CDR3 extends over 16 amino acids. The chain's CDR3 is CASSFPKRDVNNEQFF. CDR3 in DNA: TGTGCCAGCAGCTTTCCGAAGCGGGATGTAAACAATGAGCAGTTCTTC.

The rearrangement links TRBV19 to TRBJ1-2; 7 bases are shared with TRBD1. The V and J ends lost 4 bases and 4 bases, in that order; junction bases with no gene match: 3. The CDR3 consists of 13 residues. Germline loops: CDR1 LNHDA, CDR2 SQIVND (reference sequence). The CDR3 loop is CASSTTGFYGYTF. CDR3 in DNA: TGTGCCAGTAGTACGACAGGGTTCTATGGCTACACCTTC.

This clone was recorded once. The CDR3 reads CAISSRGDTEAFF. CDR3 coding DNA: TGTGCCATCAGTTCCAGGGGGGACACTGAAGCTTTCTTT. This rearrangement joins TRBV10-3 to TRBJ1-1; TRBD1 aligns across 7 bases. This CDR3 spans 13 amino acids. Germline CDR1 reads ENHRY; CDR2 reads SYGVKD. J gave up 3 bases and V 5 bases, and 3 bases lay outside the gene matches.